The 21 T cell receptor beta chains given below trace back to one sample, sequenced in a study of blood T cell repertoires in COVID-19. The repertoire was sequenced with immunoSEQ multiplex PCR; TCRdb's copy has only in-frame clones and lacks some. Of approximately 71,000 clones listed, around 80% are singletons. The sequencing input was peripheral blood. The receptors originated from a man between 60 and 75 years old with active or convalescent COVID-19.

The V gene is TRBV19, the J gene TRBJ1-5; a weak D match, TRBD1 (5 bases). The CDR3 sequence is 15 residues long. Germline assignment: CDR1 LNHDA and CDR2 SQIVND (reference sequence). Trimming removed 3 bases from V and 4 bases from J, with 13 bases in between. The CDR3 is CASSMMGQTNQPQHF. The CDR3 bases are TGTGCCAGTAGTATGATGGGGCAGACTAATCAGCCCCAGCATTTT.

This chain joins TRBV5-5 and TRBJ2-7, with a possible D match to TRBD1 (5 bases). Germline-derived CDR1 and CDR2 are SGHKS and YYEKEE (reference sequence). The germline V and J ends were trimmed by 0 bases and 5 bases, with 12 bases remaining between them. The CDR3 extends over 14 amino acids. The CDR3: CASSLDGVGDEQYF. The CDR3 DNA is TGTGCCAGCAGCTTGGATGGGGTAGGGGACGAGCAGTACTTC.

The J gene is TRBJ1-5, the V gene TRBV2, with 7 bases that match TRBD1. V gave up 5 bases and J gave up 3 bases; unmatched junction bases: 4. Germline CDR1 reads SNHLY; CDR2 reads FYNNEI. The CDR3 extends over 14 amino acids. CDR3 sequence (DNA): TGTGCCAGCAGTTGGACAGGCAACAATCAGCCCCAGCATTTT. This sequence encodes CASSWTGNNQPQHF.

J is TRBJ2-3 and V is TRBV10-3; D might be TRBD1 (6 bases). V lost 0 bases and J lost 3, with 13 bases in between. Germline V CDR1 and CDR2: ENHRY, SYGVKD. CDR3 length equals 16 residues. In nucleotides, the CDR3 is TGTGCCATCAGTGAGTCTACAGGGTGGGGGACAGATACGCAGTATTTT. Amino acid sequence: CAISESTGWGTDTQYF.

V gene TRBV5-1 combines with J gene TRBJ1-1, with 7 bases lining up with TRBD1. The trim removed 4 bases at V and 4 bases at J, leaving 10 bases unmatched. The CDR3 loop spans 15 amino acids. Germline CDR1 SGHRS, CDR2 YFSETQ. For the CDR3, the DNA is TGCGCCAGCAGCCCGAGACAGGGCCCCGGCACTGAAGCTTTCTTT. It encodes CASSPRQGPGTEAFF.

The V call is TRBV2, the J call TRBJ2-1, with D perhaps matching TRBD2 (6 bases). V was cut by 6 bases and J by 0 bases, with 15 bases left in between. The CDR3 spans 16 residues. Germline values: CDR1 SNHLY, CDR2 FYNNEI. This CDR3 is CASSRNSGSSYNEQFF. DNA for the CDR3: TGTGCCAGCAGCCGAAATAGCGGAAGCTCCTACAATGAGCAGTTCTTC.

J is TRBJ1-6 and V is TRBV2, with TRBD1 as a possible D gene (5 bases). V was clipped by 2 bases and J by 10 bases, with 18 bases between them. The CDR3 loop spans 16 amino acids. Germline assignment: CDR1 SNHLY and CDR2 FYNNEI. CDR3: CASSEMGGIGTSPLHF. The CDR3 DNA is TGTGCCAGCAGTGAAATGGGGGGAATTGGAACATCACCCCTCCACTTT.

V gene TRBV18 combines with J gene TRBJ2-3, with TRBD1 identical over 8 bases. The germline gives CDR1 KGHSH, CDR2 LQKENI. V gave up 4 bases and J gave up 3 bases; unmatched junction bases: 6. The CDR3 runs to 15 residues. In nucleotides, the CDR3 is TGTGCCAGCTCACAGGCAGGGGGCGAGACAGATACGCAGTATTTT. Translation gives CASSQAGGETDTQYF.

The CDR3 sequence: CASSIKGGRYEQYF. CDR3 bases: TGTGCCAGTAGTATTAAGGGGGGGCGCTACGAGCAGTACTTC. This rearrangement joins TRBV19 to TRBJ2-7, with a weak D call TRBD2 (7 bases). Germline V gives CDR1 LNHDA, CDR2 SQIVND (reference sequence). Trimming cost V 3 bases and J 3 bases, with 12 bases left between them. CDR3 length: 14 amino acids.

The V gene is TRBV5-1, the J gene TRBJ1-1; D not certain. The CDR3 is 14 amino acids. Germline CDR1 reads SGHRS; CDR2 reads YFSETQ. V shed 4 bases and J shed 1 base, with 11 bases lying between them. The CDR3 protein is CASSPRTGNTEAFF. CDR3 nucleotide sequence: TGCGCCAGCAGCCCACGGACTGGGAACACTGAAGCTTTCTTT.

The J gene is TRBJ1-2, the V gene TRBV27; 9 nucleotides agree with TRBD1. The J segment lost 8 bases and the V segment lost 4 bases, leaving 8 bases of the junction unmatched. The CDR3 contains 14 residues. From germline, CDR1 is MNHEY and CDR2 SMNVEV (reference sequence). The CDR3 DNA reads as TGTGCCAGCAGTTACAGTCGACAGGGGGAAGGCTACACCTTC. As protein: CASSYSRQGEGYTF.

The chain is built from TRBV7-3 and TRBJ2-2; 7 nucleotides align to TRBD1. The CDR3 has 15 residues. With V trimmed by 5 bases and J by 7 bases, 10 bases remained unmatched. Germline V gene sequence: CDR1 SGHTA, CDR2 FQGTGA. The CDR3 DNA sequence: TGTGCCAGCAGCCCCCAAGGGGGCTCGGGCGGGGAGCTGTTTTTT. It codes for CASSPQGGSGGELFF.

This clone has just one count. The CDR3 here is CSASPGGETQYF. The CDR3 nucleotides read TGCAGTGCTAGTCCGGGAGGAGAGACCCAGTACTTC. This chain uses TRBV20-1 with TRBJ2-5; 7 positions match TRBD2. J gave up 4 bases and V 3 bases, and 2 bases lay outside the gene matches. CDR3 length: 12 residues. Germline CDR1 and CDR2: DFQATT and SNEGSKA (reference sequence).

The chain recombines TRBV5-6 with TRBJ1-3; no firm D call. The germline gives CDR1 SGHDT, CDR2 YYEEEE. The CDR3 loop spans 11 amino acids. V was pared by 8 bases and J by 0 bases, with 3 bases between. Here the CDR3 DNA reads TGTGCCAGTCACTCTGGAAACACCATATATTTT. This gives the protein CASHSGNTIYF.

The rearrangement links TRBV2 to TRBJ1-5; D may be TRBD1 (5 bases). CDR3 length: 14 amino acids. Trimming left V 6 bases short and J 0 bases short, with 9 bases between. Germline V gene data show CDR1 as SNHLY and CDR2 as FYNNEI. CDR3 sequence: CASRQDYSNQPQHF. CDR3 DNA: TGTGCCAGCAGACAGGATTATAGCAATCAGCCCCAGCATTTT.

The CDR3 sequence is CASSLAEATDTQYF. DNA of the CDR3: TGTGCCAGCAGCTTAGCAGAGGCCACAGATACGCAGTATTTT. The chain recombines TRBV7-2 with TRBJ2-3, with D unresolved. This CDR3 has 14 amino acids. The V gene lost 0 bases and the J gene lost 2 bases, with 6 bases spanning the gap. Germline assignment: CDR1 SGHTA and CDR2 FQGNSA.

The chain uses TRBV5-5 and TRBJ1-1, with D possibly TRBD1 on 5 matching bases. Germline V gene lookup returns CDR1 SGHKS and CDR2 YYEKEE (reference sequence). The germline V and J ends were trimmed by 4 bases and 13 bases, with 17 bases remaining between them. The CDR3 is 12 amino acids. CDR3 DNA sequence: TGTGCCAGCAGCACGCGACAGACAAGGGTTTTCTTT. Amino acids: CASSTRQTRVFF.

The chain joins TRBV5-1 to TRBJ1-6; D might be TRBD1 (6 bases). Per germline, CDR1 SGHRS and CDR2 YFSETQ. The V end was cut by 0 bases, the J end by 10 bases, with 14 bases between. The CDR3 loop spans 15 amino acids. CDR3 sequence reads: CASSLDATGTSPLHF. In DNA form, the CDR3 reads TGCGCCAGCAGCTTGGATGCGACAGGTACCTCACCCCTCCACTTT.

This chain links TRBV10-3 with TRBJ2-5; 10 nucleotides agree with TRBD2. The CDR3 length is 14 residues. Germline CDR1 reads ENHRY; CDR2 reads SYGVKD. V dropped 10 bases and J dropped 5; count of bases not matched to a gene: 10. The CDR3 spells CATTSGVTEETQYF. Here the CDR3 DNA reads TGTGCCACAACTAGCGGGGTTACGGAGGAGACCCAGTACTTC.

This sequence joins TRBV4-1 and TRBJ1-1; D is undetermined. In germline, CDR1 is MGHRA, CDR2 YSYEKL. The CDR3 length is 13 residues. Trimming shortened V by 0 bases and J by 8 bases, and 10 bases separated the two germline ends. Here the CDR3 DNA reads TGCGCCAGCAGCCAAGAGGTCCGCAGGGAAGCTTTCTTT. Amino acid sequence: CASSQEVRREAFF.

The rearrangement links TRBV7-3 to TRBJ1-4; D may be TRBD1 (6 bases). Germline assignment: CDR1 SGHTA and CDR2 FQGTGA. V was cut by 4 bases and J by 7 bases, with 10 bases left in between. The CDR3 has 13 amino acids. The DNA for the CDR3 is TGTGCCAGCAGCTCAGGGGCGGGTGAAAAACTGTTTTTT. It yields the protein CASSSGAGEKLFF.